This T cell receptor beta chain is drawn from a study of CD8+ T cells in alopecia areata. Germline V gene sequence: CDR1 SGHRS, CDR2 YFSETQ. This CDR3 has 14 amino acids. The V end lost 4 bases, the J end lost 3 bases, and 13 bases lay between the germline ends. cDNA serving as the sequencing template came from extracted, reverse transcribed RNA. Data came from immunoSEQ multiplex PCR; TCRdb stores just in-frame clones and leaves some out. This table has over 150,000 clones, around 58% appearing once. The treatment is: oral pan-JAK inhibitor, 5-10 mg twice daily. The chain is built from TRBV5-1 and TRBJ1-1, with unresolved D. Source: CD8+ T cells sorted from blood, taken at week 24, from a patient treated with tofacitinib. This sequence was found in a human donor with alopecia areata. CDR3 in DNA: TGCGCCAGCAGCCCCGAATGGGGAGACACTGAAGCTTTCTTT. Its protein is CASSPEWGDTEAFF.